The entry below gives a single T cell receptor (beta chain) sequence along with its context. Its antigen is currently unknown. Each UMI, carrying a 6-nucleotide sample barcode, came from template switching. Following a re-call of the 5' RACE reads, TCRdb has one entry per CDR3 protein and lacks DNA. This sample's table has about 160,000 distinct CDR3 sequences. The length of the CDR3 is 16 residues. Germline lookup yields CDR1 KGHDR and CDR2 SFDVKD. This entry comes from a study of monozygotic twins with inflammatory bowel disease. Regarding the study as a whole: T cell subtypes were not distinguishable in this analysis. The existence of one strong signal or clonotype linked to IBD lacked support. What may have added variability to patient repertoires is that immunosuppressive treatments differed.

The source is a human donor with ulcerative colitis or Crohn's disease, or a healthy co-twin of an affected twin (not recorded which). The chain links TRBV24-1 to TRBJ2-3; the TCRdb call, TRBD2, lacks DNA for checking. Sequencing used blood. CDR3 amino acids: CATSDTRREVTDTQYF.